This is a list of T cell receptor beta chains from one sample in a study of cytomegalovirus exposure and HLA in healthy donors. Here immunoSEQ multiplex PCR was the method, and the copy in TCRdb shows in-frame clones only, minus some. The sample lists roughly 110,000 clones, roughly four fifths occurring once. Sequenced input: PBMCs. The receptor set was obtained from a man in his fifties in good health and CMV-seronegative. Both conserved end residues are part of each CDR3. Each record gives: clone size, CDR3 length, V gene, D gene, J gene, CDR3 DNA, CDR3 protein. D genes are given only for firm matches. Size is stated for part of the rows, as once, few or many counts, or as a class when the clone is expanded.

size: -
length: 16
V: TRBV5-8
D: TRBD2
J: TRBJ2-5
DNA: TGTGCCAGCAGCTTCGTTGGACTAGCGACCCAAGAGACCCAGTACTTC
CDR3: CASSFVGLATQETQYF

size: -
length: 15
V: TRBV11-2
D: TRBD1
J: TRBJ2-7
DNA: TGTGCCAGCAGCCTGCTCAGGGGGCGAAAAAACGAGCAGTACTTC
CDR3: CASSLLRGRKNEQYF

size: -
length: 15
V: TRBV30
D: TRBD1
J: TRBJ1-5
DNA: TGTGCCTGGAGTTCAAGGGGGCGCGGCGATCAGCCCCAGCATTTT
CDR3: CAWSSRGRGDQPQHF

size: -
length: 12
V: TRBV7-8
D: -
J: TRBJ1-6
DNA: TGTGCCAGCAGCGCACAGAATTCACCCCTCCACTTT
CDR3: CASSAQNSPLHF

size: -
length: 14
V: TRBV5-1
D: -
J: TRBJ2-5
DNA: TGCGCCAGCAGCTTGGGACAGAGCGTAGAGACCCAGTACTTC
CDR3: CASSLGQSVETQYF

size: -
length: 13
V: TRBV18
D: -
J: TRBJ1-2
DNA: TGTGCCAGCTCACAGGGGAAGGACTATGGCTACACCTTC
CDR3: CASSQGKDYGYTF

size: -
length: 15
V: TRBV5-5
D: TRBD2
J: TRBJ2-3
DNA: TGTGCCAGCAGCTTGACTAGCGGGGGTACAGATACGCAGTATTTT
CDR3: CASSLTSGGTDTQYF

size: -
length: 15
V: TRBV14
D: -
J: TRBJ2-1
DNA: TGTGCCAGCAGCCAAGAGGGCCTCTCCTACAATGAGCAGTTCTTC
CDR3: CASSQEGLSYNEQFF

size: -
length: 14
V: TRBV19
D: -
J: TRBJ1-5
DNA: TGTGCCAGTAGTCACGACTCTGGCAATCAGCCCCAGCATTTT
CDR3: CASSHDSGNQPQHF

size: -
length: 16
V: TRBV11-2
D: -
J: TRBJ2-3
DNA: TGTGCCAGCAGCTTAGGGAGAGGGCAGGGGAGAAATACGCAGTATTTT
CDR3: CASSLGRGQGRNTQYF

size: few
length: 13
V: TRBV7-8
D: TRBD1
J: TRBJ2-5
DNA: TGTGCCAGCCTGGGACAGAGCCAAGAGACCCAGTACTTC
CDR3: CASLGQSQETQYF

size: -
length: 15
V: TRBV18
D: -
J: TRBJ1-4
DNA: TGTGCCAGCTCACCGGCGGGAACTCCCGGGGGAAAACTGTTTTTT
CDR3: CASSPAGTPGGKLFF

size: -
length: 16
V: TRBV11-2
D: -
J: TRBJ2-5
DNA: TGTGCCAGCACCTCGACGAGGGGGTCGGGGCGAGAGACCCAGTACTTC
CDR3: CASTSTRGSGRETQYF